This T cell receptor (beta chain) was recorded in a study of human T cells and chemical hapten exposure (dated by TCRdb to about 2021). For context, the study as a whole: For sensitization, 2% DPC in acetone was applied to a 2 cm by 2 cm area of upper inner arm skin. Throughout the study period of around 24 weeks, patients also received therapeutic DPC doses to the scalp every week. Patch testing was done on the upper back using Finn chambers containing 0.01% DPC, and results were scored after 6 days according to International Contact Dermatitis Research Group standards. Alopecia areata with under or over 50% scalp involvement, alopecia totalis and alopecia universalis were represented in the patient cohort, which was mostly female. Libraries were combined into a pool for sequencing, and differences in TCR yield between samples came mainly from small differences in library volumes within the pool. In alopecia patients, the study followed how the peripheral blood TCR repertoire changed in vivo over primary and secondary sensitization to diphenylcyclopropenone (DPC), a hapten. Patient blood was sampled pre-sensitization (week 0) and at 2, 6 and about 24 weeks after DPC sensitization. Around 30 alopecia patients provided blood for TCR sequencing at one to four time points (pre-sensitization, 2, 6 and 24 weeks). Broad study findings and their caveats: Patch test score was positively correlated with the number of PT1 expanded TCRs, with significance at thresholds 8, 16 and 32 but not at 4. Because every patient had alopecia, a presumed autoimmune disease, the patients' immune response might differ from that of healthy individuals. Expanded TCRs formed significantly more large CDR3 similarity clusters than pre-sensitization or healthy control sets, consistent with antigen-driven responses. DPC sensitization did not change how many TCRs were above 1 in 1000 frequency, and no evidence was found of alterations in global repertoire structure. After repeated subsampling, changes were observed in the strength of the expansion versus patch-test correlation and in the threshold at which the correlation became significant.

This clonotype was counted ten times or more. The target of this receptor is not known. No much larger clone exists at a distance of one base, and base qualities are not known. This specimen's time point label, interpreted: pre-sensitization, week 0. Interpreted using the paper, the treatment or condition label stands for: therapeutic diphenylcyclopropenone sensitization with weekly scalp DPC. At each patch-test visit, blood was drawn before the patch test was applied. Patients were considered eligible if aged 18 to 70, diagnosed with alopecia and deemed suitable for DPC therapy, and patients were excluded if pregnant. Unfractionated whole blood was collected in Tempus Blood RNA tubes, and total RNA was extracted from that blood. The CDR3 sequence holds 15 residues, the cysteine and phenylalanine included. Solely the CDR3 DNA is kept, with 45 bases framed from the first base. The trim is 0 bases for V and 6 bases for J, with a gap of 14 bases between the germline ends. CDR1 and CDR2 were assigned from the germline V gene as SGHDN and FVKESK.

The library was built by means of RACE. For sequencing, a NextSeq 500 was employed. During library preparation, unique molecular identifiers were attached to individual cDNA molecules so that TCRs could be counted quantitatively and reproducibly. For every blood RNA sample, sequencing covered both the TCR alpha and TCR beta chains. On the authors' methods: A median of around 96,000 TCRs per sample was observed, with a range of 23,224 to 690,600. The Decombinator software suite was used to annotate V, J and CDR3 in the TCR reads. To make PS versus PT1 abundance plots, every sample was subsampled to the same number of TCRs (28,000). Expanded TCRs were defined as absent before sensitization and observed at least eight times at the 2-week time point. The raw public reads went through TCRdb reprocessing: fastp at Q25, MiXCR clone calling, in-frame beta chains kept. Every CDR3 protein is listed once, alongside the most common genes and DNA of its rows. TCRdb, not the original authors, processed these V and J calls. The sample data list about 350,000 distinct CDR3 sequences, and 5.5% of these were observed just once. The ten top clones hold about 8.2% of the sample.

This TCR was sampled from a woman between 18 and 30 years old with alopecia areata. Some clones in this sample may be carry-over from other donors' samples. The source was whole blood, collected in connection with sensitization to the hapten diphenylcyclopropenone (DPC). The chain joins TRBV14 to TRBJ2-5; perhaps TRBD2 is the D gene, with 5 bases matching. The nucleotide sequence is given as TGTGCCAGCAGCCAAGAAAACGGGAAAGGGCAGACCCAGTACTTC. It translates as CASSQENGKGQTQYF.